The present T cell receptor (beta chain) was sequenced within a study of blood T cell repertoires in COVID-19. About the research overall: Acute and convalescent COVID-19 specimens originated in the United States, Italy and Spain. PBMCs, B-cell-depleted T cells, or T cells were the source of the cDNA or gDNA that made up the material.

With 6 bases clipped from V and 10 bases from J, the junction kept 10 bases outside the gene matches. The germline CDR1 and CDR2 sequences are SGHAT and FQNNGV. The CDR3 length is 13 residues. Source study methods: Researchers report that nucleated cell counts were estimated from reference gene primer amplification. Clones were read by immunoSEQ multiplex PCR, and TCRdb kept only the in-frame ones, dropping some. Clone size and V and J calls were adopted from that table, with D and trimming inferred from the DNA. The sample gives more than 150,000 clones, more than 60% of which show up once; approximately 12% is in the top ten.

The receptor comes from a man aged 45-65 years who had recovered from COVID-19. Input material: peripheral blood. V gene TRBV11-2 combines with J gene TRBJ1-1; TRBD1 agrees at 8 bases. This CDR3 reads CASRRQGIDGAFF. For the CDR3, the DNA is TGTGCCAGCAGAAGACAGGGGATTGACGGAGCTTTCTTT.